A single sample is the source of the 25 T cell receptor beta chains below, sequenced in a study of blood T cell repertoires in COVID-19 (TCRdb year 2020). Preparation of the library involved the immunoSEQ multiplex PCR assay. Sourced from immuneACCESS, this table was stored by TCRdb with only in-frame sequences that have V and J called. A share of the clones is absent; for the studies checked, an unresolved V gene accounts for under half, and the remainder has no known explanation. A total of 110,000 or so clones appear in this sample, about 80% of them only once. Less than 8% of the sample belongs to the ten largest clones. Sequencing input: peripheral blood. The receptors shown here come from a woman aged 45-65 years with acute or convalescent COVID-19.

V and J are TRBV5-4 and TRBJ1-2; 8 bases match TRBD1. The J segment lost 5 bases and the V segment lost 0 bases, leaving 6 bases of the junction unmatched. The CDR3 sequence is 15 residues long. Germline CDR1 SGHNT, CDR2 YYREEE (reference sequence). CDR3 nucleotides: TGTGCCAGCAGCTTGGCCAACACAGGGGGGTATGGCTACACCTTC. Protein: CASSLANTGGYGYTF.

The CDR3 nucleotides are TGTGCCAGCAGCCAGCGAGGAGGGATCCGTGAGACCCAGTACTTC. Translated: CASSQRGGIRETQYF. The chain uses TRBV4-2 and TRBJ2-5, with D tentatively TRBD2 (6 bases). Germline-derived CDR1 and CDR2 are LGHNA and YNFKEQ. Trimming cost V 3 bases and J 5 bases, with 16 bases left between them. This CDR3 has 15 residues.

The CDR3 sequence is CASSPQSQGAFKGGFF. DNA for the CDR3: TGTGCCAGCAGCCCCCAGAGCCAGGGGGCGTTTAAGGGGGGGTTCTTC. The rearrangement joins TRBV2 to TRBJ2-1; 8 positions agree with TRBD1. This CDR3 has 16 residues. The germline V gene has CDR1 SNHLY and CDR2 FYNNEI. The V segment lost 6 bases and the J segment 15 bases; nucleotides outside the gene matches: 22.

The V gene is TRBV28, the J gene TRBJ1-2; TRBD1 might be the D (5 bases). The CDR3 is 12 residues long. Germline values: CDR1 MDHEN, CDR2 SYDVKM. Trimming left V 6 bases short and J 8 bases short, with 13 bases between. In DNA, the CDR3 is TGTGCCAGCAGATTGGGGCCCGAAGGCTACACCTTC. As protein: CASRLGPEGYTF.

This chain connects TRBV27 to TRBJ1-2; the match to TRBD1 covers 7 bases. The length of the CDR3 is 16 residues. In germline, CDR1 is MNHEY, CDR2 SMNVEV (reference sequence). V dropped 3 bases and J dropped 4; count of bases not matched to a gene: 11. The chain's CDR3 is CASSLSTGTAVYGYTF. The CDR3 region has the DNA TGTGCCAGCAGTTTGTCTACCGGGACAGCTGTCTATGGCTACACCTTC.

The chain combines TRBV18 with TRBJ2-3; D perhaps matches TRBD1 (6 bases). The CDR3 consists of 16 residues. V was shortened by 5 bases and J by 1 base, with 16 bases between the two germline ends. Germline CDR1 reads KGHSH; CDR2 reads LQKENI. The CDR3 DNA is TGTGCCAGCTCAATCAACGGGGCAGGGGGCACAGATACGCAGTATTTT. Translated: CASSINGAGGTDTQYF.

This clone is a singleton in its sample. The V and J genes are TRBV20-1 and TRBJ2-7; 8 bases fit TRBD1. There are 15 residues in the CDR3. Trimming cost V 3 bases and J 6 bases; bases outside gene matches: 13. Germline V gene lookup returns CDR1 DFQATT and CDR2 SNEGSKA (reference sequence). The CDR3 loop is CSASPRDRWDREQYF. The CDR3 DNA sequence: TGCAGTGCTAGTCCCCGGGACAGGTGGGATCGCGAGCAGTACTTC.

This sequence joins TRBV28 and TRBJ1-5; 9 bases are a match to TRBD1. V shed 8 bases and J 6 bases; nucleotides not matched to a gene: 5. This CDR3 region has 13 residues. The germline V gene has CDR1 MDHEN and CDR2 SYDVKM. DNA of the CDR3: TGTGCCAGCTATACAGGGGGCGGTCAGCCCCAGCATTTT. Translated, it gives CASYTGGGQPQHF.

This chain uses TRBV18 with TRBJ2-7, with 9 bases lining up with TRBD1. CDR3 size: 16 residues. Germline CDR1 KGHSH, CDR2 LQKENI. J was trimmed by 3 bases and V by 4 bases; bases with no gene match: 10. In DNA, the CDR3 is TGTGCCAGCTCACGGGAAACAGGGGGCCTGAACTACGAGCAGTACTTC. It specifies CASSRETGGLNYEQYF.

The chain combines TRBV10-1 with TRBJ2-5; 9 positions agree with TRBD2. CDR1 and CDR2 from the germline V gene are WNHNN and SYGVQD (reference sequence). The CDR3 loop spans 14 amino acids. With 4 bases clipped from V and 3 bases from J, the junction kept 3 bases outside the gene matches. The CDR3 region has the DNA TGCGCCAGCAGTGTAGCGGGGGCTGAAGAGACCCAGTACTTC. It is translated as CASSVAGAEETQYF.

The chain has TRBV18 and TRBJ2-2, with 9 bases identical to TRBD1. Germline assignment: CDR1 KGHSH and CDR2 LQKENI. The J segment lost 3 bases and the V segment lost 3 bases, leaving 8 bases of the junction unmatched. This CDR3 contains 17 residues. CDR3 DNA sequence: TGTGCCAGCTCACCTGCCGGGACAGGGACGGACACCGGGGAGCTGTTTTTT. This encodes CASSPAGTGTDTGELFF.

The genes are TRBV25-1 and TRBJ2-1, with 7 nucleotides matching TRBD2. The V gene end was trimmed by 3 bases and the J gene end by 7 bases; junction bases not matched to a gene: 12. CDR3 length equals 16 residues. The germline gives CDR1 MGHDK, CDR2 SYGVNS. The CDR3 DNA is TGTGCCAGCAGTGATGGGGGACTACTCAGCCAGAATGAGCAGTTCTTC. This gives the protein CASSDGGLLSQNEQFF.

The chain uses TRBV12-3 or TRBV12-4 and TRBJ2-4; no firm D call. The V gene lost 4 bases and the J gene lost 9 bases, with 7 bases spanning the gap. The CDR3 sequence is 11 residues long. The chain's CDR3 is CASSSRGIQYF. Written as DNA, the CDR3 is TGTGCCAGCAGTTCCCGAGGCATTCAGTACTTC.

A single count supports this clone. The chain joins TRBV25-1 to TRBJ1-1; 7 nucleotides agree with TRBD1. V lost 11 bases and J lost 1; bases outside the gene matches: 10. The germline V gene has CDR1 MGHDK and CDR2 SYGVNS. The CDR3 is made up of 14 amino acids. The CDR3 here is CAPDREGANTEAFF. CDR3 in DNA: TGTGCCCCCGACAGGGAAGGCGCGAACACTGAAGCTTTCTTT.

The chain uses TRBV6-5 and TRBJ1-1; D gene uncertain. The CDR3 has 15 amino acids. The V and J ends lost 0 bases and 1 base respectively, with 9 bases between them. Germline V gives CDR1 MNHEY, CDR2 SVGAGI. CDR3 sequence: CASSYSYAGNTEAFF. The CDR3 bases are TGTGCCAGCAGTTACTCGTATGCAGGGAACACTGAAGCTTTCTTT.

This chain joins TRBV18 and TRBJ1-2; 7 bases are a match to TRBD1. V trimming: 6 bases; J trimming: 2 bases; junction bases outside the gene matches: 15. Germline CDR1 KGHSH, CDR2 LQKENI. This CDR3 is built from 17 residues. The CDR3 sequence is CASSSQPGQLINYGYTF. The CDR3 DNA reads TGTGCCAGCTCGTCCCAACCGGGACAGCTTATCAACTATGGCTACACCTTC.

The gene calls are TRBV5-6 and TRBJ2-3; D is possibly TRBD2 (7 bases). CDR1 is SGHDT and CDR2 is YYEEEE in the germline V gene. V shed 2 bases and J shed 0 bases, with 13 bases lying between them. The CDR3 runs 16 residues. CDR3 coding DNA: TGTGCCAGCAGCTTCCTGGGGAGGGGGAGCACAGATACGCAGTATTTT. Protein: CASSFLGRGSTDTQYF. The full variable domain, with the rest looked up from reference TRBV5-6 and TRBJ2-3, is DAGVTQSPTHLIKTRGQQVTLRCSPKSGHDTVSWYQQALGQGPQFIFQYYEEEERQRGNFPDRFSGHQFPNYSSELNVNALLLGDSALYLCASSFLGRGSTDTQYFGPGTRLTVL.

The chain recombines TRBV7-6 with TRBJ2-2; D may be TRBD1 (6 bases). This CDR3 has 16 amino acids. CDR1 is SGHVS, CDR2 FNYEAQ, per germline. The germline V and J ends were trimmed by 1 base and 1 base, with 10 bases remaining between them. The DNA of the CDR3 is TGTGCCAGCAGCTTAGATGGCAGGGGGAACACCGGGGAGCTGTTTTTT. Protein product: CASSLDGRGNTGELFF.

CDR3 residues: CASSSGVYGYTF. As DNA, the CDR3 is TGTGCCAGCAGCTCAGGGGTTTATGGCTACACCTTC. The chain combines TRBV28 with TRBJ1-2, with D possibly being TRBD1 (6 bases). V was pared by 6 bases and J by 5 bases, with 10 bases between. CDR3 length: 12 amino acids. Per the germline V gene, CDR1 is MDHEN and CDR2 is SYDVKM.

The V and J genes are TRBV7-3 and TRBJ2-3, with TRBD2 matching 10 bases. The J segment lost 1 base and the V segment lost 4 bases, leaving 2 bases of the junction unmatched. The germline CDR1 and CDR2 sequences are SGHTA and FQGTGA. The CDR3 has 15 amino acids. CDR3 in amino acids: CASSSTSGGTDTQYF. The CDR3 DNA is TGTGCCAGCAGCTCTACTAGCGGGGGCACAGATACGCAGTATTTT.

The V gene is TRBV7-3, the J gene TRBJ2-1, with 9 bases matching TRBD1. CDR1 is SGHTA and CDR2 is FQGTGA in the germline V gene. The CDR3 runs to 15 residues. V dropped 6 bases and J dropped 4; count of bases not matched to a gene: 7. The DNA for the CDR3 is TGTGCCAGCAGTTTTTCCGGGACAGGGTACAATGAGCAGTTCTTC. Amino acids: CASSFSGTGYNEQFF. Filled out from reference TRBV7-3 and TRBJ2-1, the complete variable domain reads GAGVSQTPSNKVTEKGKYVELRCDPISGHTALYWYRQSLGQGPEFLIYFQGTGAADDSGLPNDRFFAVRPEGSVSTLKIQRTERGDSAVYLCASSFSGTGYNEQFFGPGTRLTVL.

The J gene is TRBJ2-3, the V gene TRBV7-3, with TRBD2 identical over 8 bases. This CDR3 is built from 14 residues. Germline trimming cut 1 base from V and 5 bases from J; bases unmatched to any gene: 2. Germline V gene data show CDR1 as SGHTA and CDR2 as FQGTGA. This CDR3 is CASSLNGGVDTQYF. The CDR3 DNA is TGTGCCAGCAGCTTAAACGGGGGGGTAGATACGCAGTATTTT.

This clone came up a few times. The rearrangement links TRBV28 to TRBJ1-6; the D is unclear. The CDR3 runs 15 residues. Germline-derived CDR1 and CDR2 are MDHEN and SYDVKM. With 6 bases removed from V and 5 bases from J, the gap between germline ends came to 14 bases. The CDR3 DNA reads TGTGCCAGCAGCGAGAGTCGGGGAGATAATTCACCCCTCCACTTT. As protein: CASSESRGDNSPLHF. The full variable domain, completed using reference TRBV28 and TRBJ1-6, is DVKVTQSSRYLVKRTGEKVFLECVQDMDHENMFWYRQDPGLGLRLIYFSYDVKMKEKGDIPEGYSVSREKKERFSLILESASTNQTSMYLCASSESRGDNSPLHFGNGTRLTVT.

The chain has TRBV5-1 and TRBJ2-2, with a possible D match to TRBD2 (5 bases). The CDR3 spans 14 residues. The germline gives CDR1 SGHRS, CDR2 YFSETQ. With 5 bases removed from V and 6 bases from J, the gap between germline ends came to 14 bases. Written as DNA, the CDR3 is TGCGCCAGCAGTAGATCAGACGGGGCCGGGGAGCTGTTTTTT. Residues: CASSRSDGAGELFF.

This rearrangement joins TRBV19 to TRBJ2-3; a weak D match, TRBD2 (5 bases). Germline assignment: CDR1 LNHDA and CDR2 SQIVND (reference sequence). The CDR3 is 13 amino acids. Trimming cost V 6 bases and J 2 bases, with 9 bases left between them. The CDR3: CASRRADTDTQYF. DNA for the CDR3: TGTGCCAGTAGGCGGGCGGACACAGATACGCAGTATTTT. Using reference TRBV19 and TRBJ2-3 for the parts outside the CDR3, the full variable domain is DGGITQSPKYLFRKEGQNVTLSCEQNLNHDAMYWYRQDPGQGLRLIYYSQIVNDFQKGDIAEGYSVSREKKESFPLTVTSAQKNPTAFYLCASRRADTDTQYFGPGTRLTVL.